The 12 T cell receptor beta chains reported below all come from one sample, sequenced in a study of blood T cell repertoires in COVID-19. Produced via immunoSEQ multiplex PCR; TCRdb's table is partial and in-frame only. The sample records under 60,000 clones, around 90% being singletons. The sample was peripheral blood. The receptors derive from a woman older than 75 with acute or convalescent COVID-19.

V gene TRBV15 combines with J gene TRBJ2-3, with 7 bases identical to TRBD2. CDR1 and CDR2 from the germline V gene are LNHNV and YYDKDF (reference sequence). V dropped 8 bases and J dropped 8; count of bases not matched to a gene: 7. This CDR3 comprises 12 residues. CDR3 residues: CATARASGTQYF. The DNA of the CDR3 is TGTGCCACCGCAAGGGCTAGCGGTACGCAGTATTTT.

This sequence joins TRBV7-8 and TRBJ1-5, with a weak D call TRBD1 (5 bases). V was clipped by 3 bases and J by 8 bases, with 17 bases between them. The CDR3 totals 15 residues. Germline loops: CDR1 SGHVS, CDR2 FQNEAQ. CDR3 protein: CASSFAGTFGEPQHF. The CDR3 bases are TGTGCCAGCAGCTTTGCGGGGACTTTCGGGGAGCCCCAGCATTTT.

CDR3 residues: CASSVETSGGNNEQFF. The CDR3 DNA reads TGTGCCAGCAGCGTAGAAACGAGCGGGGGGAACAATGAGCAGTTCTTC. This chain uses TRBV9 with TRBJ2-1, with 9 bases identical to TRBD2. In germline, CDR1 is SGDLS, CDR2 YYNGEE. The J segment lost 5 bases and the V segment lost 0 bases, leaving 6 bases of the junction unmatched. There are 16 residues in the CDR3.

This chain's CDR3 is CASSQALAGDYNSPLHF. As DNA, the CDR3 is TGTGCCAGCAGCCAAGCCCTAGCAGGGGACTATAATTCACCCCTCCACTTT. This chain joins TRBV3-1 (or the pseudogene TRBV3-2) and TRBJ1-6; D perhaps matches TRBD1 (6 bases). From germline, CDR1 is LGHDT and CDR2 YNNKEL (reference sequence). The CDR3 length is 17 residues. V was shortened by 1 base and J by 3 bases, with 13 bases between the two germline ends.

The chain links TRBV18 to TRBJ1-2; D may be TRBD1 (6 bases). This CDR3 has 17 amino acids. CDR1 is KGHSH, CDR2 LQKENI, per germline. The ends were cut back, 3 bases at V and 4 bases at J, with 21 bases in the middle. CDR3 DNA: TGTGCCAGCTCACCGTATCCCCGGTCACAGGGTGCCTATGGCTACACCTTC. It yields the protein CASSPYPRSQGAYGYTF.

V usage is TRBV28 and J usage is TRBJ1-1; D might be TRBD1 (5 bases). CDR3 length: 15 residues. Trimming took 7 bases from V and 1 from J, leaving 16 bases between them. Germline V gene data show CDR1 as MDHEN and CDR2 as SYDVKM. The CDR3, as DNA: TGTGCCAGCACCCCTTTGACAGTACCGAACACTGAAGCTTTCTTT. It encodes CASTPLTVPNTEAFF.

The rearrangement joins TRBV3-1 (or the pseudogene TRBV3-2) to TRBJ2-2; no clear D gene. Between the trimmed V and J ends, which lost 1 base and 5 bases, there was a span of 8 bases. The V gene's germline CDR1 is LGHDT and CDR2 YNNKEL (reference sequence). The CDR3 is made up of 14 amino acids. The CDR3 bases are TGTGCCAGCAGCCAAGTAGCTGAAACCGGGGAGCTGTTTTTT. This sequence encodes CASSQVAETGELFF.

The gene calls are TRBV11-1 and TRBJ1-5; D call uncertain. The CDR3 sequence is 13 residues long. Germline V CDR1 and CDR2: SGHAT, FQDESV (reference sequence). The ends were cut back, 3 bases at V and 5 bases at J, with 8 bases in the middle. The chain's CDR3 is CASSFGPDQPQHF. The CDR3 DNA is TGTGCCAGCAGCTTCGGTCCGGATCAGCCCCAGCATTTT.

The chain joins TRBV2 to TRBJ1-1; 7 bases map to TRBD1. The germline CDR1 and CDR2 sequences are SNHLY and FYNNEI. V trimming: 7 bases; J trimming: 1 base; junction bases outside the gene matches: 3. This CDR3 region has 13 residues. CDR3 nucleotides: TGTGCCAGCACGGGACAGTGGAACACTGAAGCTTTCTTT. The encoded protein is CASTGQWNTEAFF.

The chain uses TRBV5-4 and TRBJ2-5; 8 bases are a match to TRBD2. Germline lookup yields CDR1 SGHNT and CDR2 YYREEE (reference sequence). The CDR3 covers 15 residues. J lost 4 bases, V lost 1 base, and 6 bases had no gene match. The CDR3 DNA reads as TGTGCCAGCAGCTTGACGGGGGGGAGGAGAGAGACCCAGTACTTC. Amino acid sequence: CASSLTGGRRETQYF. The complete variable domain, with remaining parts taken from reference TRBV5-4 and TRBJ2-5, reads ETGVTQSPTHLIKTRGQQVTLRCSSQSGHNTVSWYQQALGQGPQFIFQYYREEENGRGNFPPRFSGLQFPNYSSELNVNALELDDSALYLCASSLTGGRRETQYFGPGTRLLVL.

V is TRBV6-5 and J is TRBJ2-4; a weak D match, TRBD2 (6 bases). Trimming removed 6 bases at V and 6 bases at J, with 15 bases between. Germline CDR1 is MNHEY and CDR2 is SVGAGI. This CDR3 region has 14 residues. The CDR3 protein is CASSSGLGGNIQYF. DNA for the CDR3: TGTGCCAGCAGCTCTGGACTGGGAGGAAACATTCAGTACTTC.

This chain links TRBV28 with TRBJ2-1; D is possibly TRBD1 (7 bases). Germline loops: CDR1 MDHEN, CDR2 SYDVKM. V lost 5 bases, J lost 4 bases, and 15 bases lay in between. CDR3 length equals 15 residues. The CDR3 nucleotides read TGTGCCAGCAGTCCACCGCGGGACAGTTACAATGAGCAGTTCTTC. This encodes CASSPPRDSYNEQFF.